One and the same sample provided the 31 T cell receptor beta chains below, sequenced in a study of radiotherapy plus CTLA-4 blockade in lung cancer. The data were produced by immunoSEQ multiplex PCR, yet TCRdb's version contains in-frame clones alone and is incomplete. The table includes around 44,000 clones, approximately 86% detected once. The specimen comprised peripheral blood, sampled from a patient treated with radiotherapy plus ipilimumab. These receptors were obtained from a human donor with non-small cell lung cancer that progressed on radiotherapy plus ipilimumab. Some clones in this sample may be carry-over from other donors' samples.

V usage is TRBV12-5 and J usage is TRBJ2-1, with D possibly matching TRBD2 (5 bases). The CDR3 loop spans 16 amino acids. The V and J ends lost 2 bases and 6 bases respectively, with 17 bases between them. Looked up from germline, CDR1 is LGHNT and CDR2 is FRNRAP. This chain's CDR3 is CASGLITSLISNEQFF. In DNA, the CDR3 is TGTGCTAGTGGTTTGATAACTAGTCTTATTTCCAATGAGCAGTTCTTC.

This chain joins TRBV10-1 and TRBJ1-3; possible D gene TRBD1, 6 bases. Trimming took off 4 bases at V and 11 bases at J, with 12 bases between the two ends. Germline values: CDR1 WNHNN, CDR2 SYGVQD (reference sequence). The CDR3 is 12 residues long. The CDR3 bases are TGCGCCAGCAGTGGGGACAACTCAGCCATATATTTT. Amino acids: CASSGDNSAIYF.

V is TRBV7-9 and J is TRBJ1-1, with D tentatively TRBD1 (5 bases). V dropped 3 bases and J dropped 3 bases, with 14 bases sitting between them. Germline CDR1 reads SEHNR; CDR2 reads FQNEAQ (reference sequence). The CDR3 totals 15 residues. The CDR3 sequence is CASSFGGSRDTEAFF. The CDR3, as DNA: TGTGCCAGCAGCTTCGGGGGAAGTCGGGACACTGAAGCTTTCTTT.

J is TRBJ1-2 and V is TRBV4-3; unclear D gene. Germline loops: CDR1 LGHNA, CDR2 YSLEER. Trimming stripped 0 bases from V and 3 bases from J, with 11 bases between. There are 15 residues in the CDR3. This chain's CDR3 is CASSQERQTYYGYTF. DNA of the CDR3: TGCGCCAGCAGCCAAGAAAGACAAACCTACTATGGCTACACCTTC.

The gene calls are TRBV9 and TRBJ2-3; a possible D gene is TRBD2 (6 bases). The CDR3 is 16 residues long. The germline V gene encodes CDR1 SGDLS and CDR2 YYNGEE. The ends were cut back, 3 bases at V and 4 bases at J, with 18 bases in the middle. As DNA, the CDR3 is TGTGCCAGCAGCGAAGTCGAAGCGGGTATCGCAGATACGCAGTATTTT. It yields the protein CASSEVEAGIADTQYF.

The chain joins TRBV5-1 to TRBJ2-7; 7 bases are a match to TRBD1. The CDR3 runs to 17 residues. V lost 0 bases and J lost 3; bases outside the gene matches: 12. The germline V gene encodes CDR1 SGHRS and CDR2 YFSETQ. The CDR3 region has the DNA TGCGCCAGCAGCTTGGCGATCCGGACAGGAACCTTCTACGAGCAGTACTTC. The encoded protein is CASSLAIRTGTFYEQYF. The whole variable domain, remainder taken from reference TRBV5-1 and TRBJ2-7, is KAGVTQTPRYLIKTRGQQVTLSCSPISGHRSVSWYQQTPGQGLQFLFEYFSETQRNKGNFPGRFSGRQFSNSRSEMNVSTLELGDSALYLCASSLAIRTGTFYEQYFGPGTRLTVT.

The CDR3 DNA reads as TGTGCCAGCAGCCTCACTTTTTACTCCTTCGCTAACTATGGCTACACCTTC. This encodes CASSLTFYSFANYGYTF. The chain is built from TRBV9 and TRBJ1-2; D remains unclear. Trimming shortened V by 4 bases and J by 0 bases, and 19 bases separated the two germline ends. CDR1 is SGDLS, CDR2 YYNGEE, per germline. The CDR3 is made up of 17 amino acids.

This chain connects TRBV19 to TRBJ2-3, with D perhaps matching TRBD2 (7 bases). CDR1 is LNHDA and CDR2 is SQIVND in the germline V gene (reference sequence). Trimming cost V 1 base and J 3 bases, with 17 bases left between them. The CDR3 has 17 amino acids. The CDR3 DNA reads TGTGCCAGTAGTATAGGGGGGGGCGCGGATGGGACAGATACGCAGTATTTT. Its translation: CASSIGGGADGTDTQYF.

The J gene is TRBJ2-1, the V gene TRBV27; possibly TRBD2 for D (6 bases). This CDR3 is 14 amino acids long. V lost 5 bases, J lost 7 bases, and 15 bases lay in between. CDR1 is MNHEY and CDR2 is SMNVEV in the germline V gene (reference sequence). This chain's CDR3 is CASSNSDRGNEQFF. In nucleotides, the CDR3 is TGTGCCAGCAGTAATAGCGATCGGGGGAATGAGCAGTTCTTC.

The rearrangement joins TRBV2 to TRBJ2-5; 8 positions match TRBD1. The CDR3 consists of 14 residues. Germline assignment: CDR1 SNHLY and CDR2 FYNNEI. Trimming cost V 2 bases and J 3 bases; bases outside gene matches: 2. The CDR3 sequence: CASSESTGEETQYF. The CDR3 nucleotides read TGTGCCAGCAGTGAATCGACAGGGGAAGAGACCCAGTACTTC.

The rearrangement links TRBV11-2 to TRBJ2-7; TRBD1 might be the D (6 bases). CDR1 SGHAT and CDR2 FQNNGV come from the germline V gene. CDR3 length equals 14 residues. V was pared by 5 bases and J by 0 bases, with 11 bases between. CDR3 DNA sequence: TGTGCCAGCAGCAGAGGACAGTTCTCCTACGAGCAGTACTTC. Its protein is CASSRGQFSYEQYF.

The gene calls are TRBV14 and TRBJ2-7; D might be TRBD1 (5 bases). Per germline, CDR1 SGHDN and CDR2 FVKESK. The CDR3 sequence is 13 residues long. The V end lost 5 bases, the J end lost 2 bases, and 10 bases lay between the germline ends. The CDR3 DNA follows: TGTGCCAGCAGCTGGGGCAGGACCTACGAGCAGTACTTC. Encoded protein: CASSWGRTYEQYF. Full variable domain (outside the CDR3, taken from reference TRBV14 and TRBJ2-7): EAGVTQFPSHSVIEKGQTVTLRCDPISGHDNLYWYRRVMGKEIKFLLHFVKESKQDESGMPNNRFLAERTGGTYSTLKVQPAELEDSGVYFCASSWGRTYEQYFGPGTRLTVT.

The J gene is TRBJ2-1, the V gene TRBV9; 7 bases map to TRBD2. The CDR3 runs 14 residues. With V trimmed by 0 bases and J by 8 bases, 5 bases remained unmatched. In germline, CDR1 is SGDLS, CDR2 YYNGEE. CDR3 protein: CASSVATGGDEQFF. The CDR3 bases are TGTGCCAGCAGCGTAGCTACGGGGGGAGATGAGCAGTTCTTC. Full variable domain (rest looked up from reference TRBV9 and TRBJ2-1): DSGVTQTPKHLITATGQRVTLRCSPRSGDLSVYWYQQSLDQGLQFLIQYYNGEERAKGNILERFSAQQFPDLHSELNLSSLELGDSALYFCASSVATGGDEQFFGPGTRLTVL.

The gene calls are TRBV11-2 and TRBJ2-1; 7 nucleotides agree with TRBD2. The CDR3 runs 16 residues. J was trimmed by 0 bases and V by 4 bases; bases with no gene match: 6. The V gene's germline CDR1 is SGHAT and CDR2 FQNNGV. CDR3 loop: CASSWGGSNSYNEQFF. CDR3 sequence (DNA): TGTGCCAGCAGCTGGGGGGGGAGCAACTCCTACAATGAGCAGTTCTTC.

The J gene is TRBJ2-5, the V gene TRBV19; no firm D call. Trimming removed 8 bases at V and 2 bases at J, with 18 bases between. CDR1 LNHDA and CDR2 SQIVND come from the germline V gene (reference sequence). The CDR3 spans 15 residues. This CDR3 reads CASSTGHGLQETQYF. The CDR3 DNA reads as TGTGCCAGTTCCACGGGTCATGGGTTGCAAGAGACCCAGTACTTC.

The chain employs TRBV7-2 and TRBJ2-1; TRBD2 agrees at 8 bases. Trimming removed 5 bases from V and 7 bases from J; junction bases left unmatched: 7. CDR1 and CDR2 (germline): SGHTA, FQGNSA. This CDR3 has 14 residues. CDR3 nucleotide sequence: TGTGCCAGCAGCCACGGGAGGGCCGGAAATGAGCAGTTCTTC. It encodes CASSHGRAGNEQFF.

The CDR3 loop is CASMSAADGDTQYF. In DNA form, the CDR3 reads TGTGCCAGCATGTCTGCGGCCGACGGGGATACGCAGTATTTT. The rearrangement links TRBV27 to TRBJ2-3; D is uncertain. Germline values: CDR1 MNHEY, CDR2 SMNVEV (reference sequence). With 7 bases removed from V and 6 bases from J, the gap between germline ends came to 17 bases. This CDR3 spans 14 amino acids.

The rearrangement joins TRBV5-1 to TRBJ2-1; a weak D match, TRBD2 (5 bases). Trimming cost V 0 bases and J 3 bases, with 10 bases left between them. CDR1 is SGHRS, CDR2 YFSETQ, per germline. CDR3 length: 15 residues. The CDR3 nucleotides read TGCGCCAGCAGCTTGGCGGACTCGTACTACAATGAGCAGTTCTTC. Protein sequence: CASSLADSYYNEQFF.

This chain uses TRBV5-4 with TRBJ2-2; 8 positions agree with TRBD2. Germline CDR1 SGHNT, CDR2 YYREEE (reference sequence). The V gene end was trimmed by 4 bases and the J gene end by 1 base; junction bases not matched to a gene: 6. The CDR3 is 16 residues long. CDR3 sequence (DNA): TGTGCCAGCAGCGGCAAAACTAGCGGGAACACCGGGGAGCTGTTTTTT. Protein sequence: CASSGKTSGNTGELFF.

The chain joins TRBV6-4 to TRBJ2-3; D may be TRBD1 (5 bases). The CDR3 loop spans 14 amino acids. The V gene lost 0 bases and the J gene lost 6 bases, with 10 bases spanning the gap. Germline CDR1 reads MRHNA; CDR2 reads SNTAGT. The CDR3 region has the DNA TGTGCCAGCAGTGACTCAGGGGCTTGGGATACGCAGTATTTT. Its protein product is CASSDSGAWDTQYF.

DNA for the CDR3: TGTGCCAGCCAATGGCGGGAAAGTGGAGAGCAGTACTTC. This encodes CASQWRESGEQYF. V and J are TRBV27 and TRBJ2-7; TRBD2 is a possible D gene (6 bases). V dropped 8 bases and J dropped 7 bases, with 18 bases sitting between them. Germline lookup yields CDR1 MNHEY and CDR2 SMNVEV (reference sequence). The CDR3 covers 13 residues.

The rearrangement links TRBV29-1 to TRBJ2-5, with D tentatively TRBD1 (5 bases). Germline-derived CDR1 and CDR2 are SQVTM and ANQGSEA. This CDR3 is built from 11 residues. Trimming removed 7 bases at V and 5 bases at J, with 11 bases between. As DNA, the CDR3 is TGCAGCGGGGGCCCAGGGGAGACCCAGTACTTC. It is translated as CSGGPGETQYF.

V is TRBV19 and J is TRBJ1-5; D gene ambiguous. This CDR3 has 14 amino acids. Trimming took off 7 bases at V and 1 base at J, with 11 bases between the two ends. Germline V lookup: CDR1 LNHDA, CDR2 SQIVND (reference sequence). The CDR3 region has the DNA TGTGCCAGTAAGTATCGAGTAAGCAATCAGCCCCAGCATTTT. This sequence encodes CASKYRVSNQPQHF. Full variable domain (outside the CDR3, taken from reference TRBV19 and TRBJ1-5): DGGITQSPKYLFRKEGQNVTLSCEQNLNHDAMYWYRQDPGQGLRLIYYSQIVNDFQKGDIAEGYSVSREKKESFPLTVTSAQKNPTAFYLCASKYRVSNQPQHFGDGTRLSIL.

This rearrangement joins TRBV6-5 to TRBJ1-6, with 10 positions matching TRBD1. The V gene end was trimmed by 5 bases and the J gene end by 8 bases; junction bases not matched to a gene: 3. The CDR3 runs 14 residues. CDR1 and CDR2 (germline): MNHEY, SVGAGI. Here the CDR3 reads CASSVGQGYSPLHF. The CDR3 coding sequence is TGTGCCAGCAGTGTGGGACAGGGGTATTCACCCCTCCACTTT.

The chain recombines TRBV19 with TRBJ2-3; 10 nucleotides line up with TRBD2. V dropped 4 bases and J dropped 5; count of bases not matched to a gene: 6. The CDR3 runs 15 residues. Germline CDR1 reads LNHDA; CDR2 reads SQIVND (reference sequence). In DNA form, the CDR3 reads TGTGCCAGTAGTAGTCTCCTAGCGGGAGTAGATACGCAGTATTTT. The encoded protein is CASSSLLAGVDTQYF.

The gene calls are TRBV29-1 and TRBJ1-2, with 8 bases fitting TRBD1. This CDR3 contains 15 residues. Germline V lookup: CDR1 SQVTM, CDR2 ANQGSEA. Trimming took 1 base from V and 1 from J; bases not matched to a gene: 5. CDR3: CSVEGDRLLNYGYTF. CDR3 DNA: TGCAGCGTTGAAGGGGACAGGCTACTTAACTATGGCTACACCTTC. Supplemented by reference TRBV29-1 and TRBJ1-2, the full variable domain reads SAVISQKPSRDICQRGTSLTIQCQVDSQVTMMFWYRQQPGQSLTLIATANQGSEATYESGFVIDKFPISRPNLTFSTLTVSNMSPEDSSIYLCSVEGDRLLNYGYTFGSGTRLTVV.

The genes are TRBV9 and TRBJ2-7, with a tentative D call TRBD1 (7 bases). The CDR3 runs to 15 residues. Per germline, CDR1 SGDLS and CDR2 YYNGEE. Trimming shortened V by 3 bases and J by 4 bases, and 17 bases separated the two germline ends. The CDR3 DNA sequence: TGTGCCAGCAGCGCAGGGGGGCAGGGGGAGTACGAGCAGTACTTC. It translates to CASSAGGQGEYEQYF.

This rearrangement joins TRBV16 to TRBJ1-5; weak D call: TRBD1 (6 bases). The V and J ends lost 2 bases and 7 bases respectively, with 12 bases between them. Looked up from germline, CDR1 is KGHSY and CDR2 is FQNENV. The CDR3 length is 14 residues. This chain's CDR3 is CASSQQTGSQPQHF. CDR3 DNA: TGTGCCAGCAGCCAACAAACAGGGAGCCAGCCCCAGCATTTT.

The chain joins TRBV6-6 to TRBJ1-1, with TRBD1 as a possible D gene (6 bases). This CDR3 is built from 13 residues. With 7 bases removed from V and 3 bases from J, the gap between germline ends came to 12 bases. Germline CDR1 reads MNHNY; CDR2 reads SVGAGI (reference sequence). The CDR3 spells CASTRDRYTEAFF. DNA of the CDR3: TGTGCCAGCACGCGAGACAGGTACACTGAAGCTTTCTTT.

This chain links TRBV4-2 with TRBJ2-7; 9 bases match TRBD1. The CDR3 runs 15 residues. The ends lost 5 bases at V and 3 bases at J; junction bases unmatched: 8. CDR1 is LGHNA, CDR2 YNFKEQ, per germline. As DNA, the CDR3 is TGTGCCAGCAGCAGAACCGGGACAGGGCTCTACGAGCAGTACTTC. It encodes CASSRTGTGLYEQYF.

In nucleotides, the CDR3 is TGTGCCAGCAGCGCTTTTATTACCTCGAGCTCCTACAATGAGCAGTTCTTC. Translated, it gives CASSAFITSSSYNEQFF. The chain couples TRBV5-6 to TRBJ2-1; D is uncertain. The CDR3 runs to 17 residues. Trimming left V 4 bases short and J 0 bases short, with 17 bases between. The germline V gene has CDR1 SGHDT and CDR2 YYEEEE.